Ten or more counts support the clone carrying this T cell receptor beta chain. This specimen belongs to a study of T cells in Graves' hyperthyroidism and ophthalmopathy. RNA transcripts yielded amplified TCR beta CDR3 regions. The HTBI set primed first-round TCR CDR3 RT-PCR. MiXCR, applied by TCRdb to the multiplex PCR reads, yields one record per CDR3 protein. Here the sample spans more than 450,000 distinct CDR3 sequences, around 13% being singletons. The trim removed 8 bases at V and 0 bases at J, leaving 4 bases unmatched. The CDR3 runs to 14 residues. CDR1 and CDR2 from the germline V gene are SNHLY and FYNNEI.

The sequenced sample consisted of blood. V usage is TRBV2 and J usage is TRBJ2-3; 8 nucleotides match TRBD2. The TCR was taken from a woman aged 40 to 50 with Graves' hyperthyroidism. CDR3 sequence: CASQRLASTDTQYF. In DNA, the CDR3 is TGTGCCAGCCAAAGACTAGCGAGCACAGATACGCAGTATTTT.